These 6 T cell receptor beta chains were sequenced from one sample in a study of blood T cells in healthy people across ages. The second PCR ran about 6 to 12 cycles with a sample-barcoded 5' primer and J-beta primers. Via MiXCR, TCRdb re-called the 5' RACE reads, giving one row per CDR3 protein. The profile covers about 640,000 distinct CDR3 sequences, with 40% to 45% appearing a single time and roughly 30% taken by the ten largest. The sequencing sample was made of blood. The receptors originated from an elderly man in good health.

The V and J genes are TRBV11-2 and TRBJ2-7; 7 bases line up with TRBD2. This CDR3 is 14 amino acids long. With V trimmed by 10 bases and J by 6 bases, 15 bases remained unmatched. CDR1 SGHAT and CDR2 FQNNGV come from the germline V gene. The CDR3, as DNA: TGTGCCACCGATTATGGGGAGGGTTCGGCCGAGCAGTACTTC. As protein: CATDYGEGSAEQYF.

This clonotype occurred a few times. This chain joins TRBV14 and TRBJ2-3; TRBD2 is a possible D gene (5 bases). V was shortened by 0 bases and J by 10 bases, with 11 bases between the two germline ends. CDR1 and CDR2 (germline): SGHDN, FVKESK. CDR3 length equals 13 residues. CDR3 loop: CASSQEWRTAQYF. CDR3 bases: TGTGCCAGCAGCCAAGAATGGAGGACGGCGCAGTATTTT.

The CDR3 sequence is CASSFASFNEQFF. The CDR3 DNA is TGTGCCAGCAGCTTTGCTAGCTTCAATGAGCAGTTCTTC. V is TRBV7-9 and J is TRBJ2-1, with TRBD2 as a possible D gene (5 bases). From germline, CDR1 is SEHNR and CDR2 FQNEAQ (reference sequence). The CDR3 has 13 residues. V gave up 3 bases and J gave up 6 bases, with 9 bases separating them.

This clonotype was detected ten times or more. The chain has TRBV6-2 or TRBV6-3 and TRBJ2-1; 14 bases fit TRBD2. This CDR3 has 19 residues. Unmatched junction bases numbered 13, after V lost 5 bases and J lost 4 bases. The germline V gene encodes CDR1 MNHEY and CDR2 SVGEGT. The CDR3 region has the DNA TGTGCCAGCAGTCCCCTCGGGACTAGCGGGGGCCTCAGTTACAATGAGCAGTTCTTC. It translates to CASSPLGTSGGLSYNEQFF.

This clonotype was counted between two and nine times. V is TRBV7-9 and J is TRBJ2-7; 8 bases match TRBD1. Germline loops: CDR1 SEHNR, CDR2 FQNEAQ (reference sequence). The CDR3 runs to 15 residues. J gave up 1 base and V 0 bases, and 2 bases lay outside the gene matches. CDR3 coding DNA: TGTGCCAGCAGCTTAGCGAGGACAGGGTCCTACGAGCAGTACTTC. This gives the protein CASSLARTGSYEQYF.

Only one count was recorded for this clonotype. V and J are TRBV7-2 and TRBJ2-5, with TRBD2 matching 11 bases. Germline CDR1 SGHTA, CDR2 FQGNSA. Trimming cost V 5 bases and J 11 bases; bases outside gene matches: 10. The CDR3 contains 14 residues. In DNA, the CDR3 is TGTGCCAGCAGCCCAGATAGCGGGAGGGGTGAGCAGTACTTC. This translates into CASSPDSGRGEQYF.